The clone carrying this TCR beta chain was detected many times. This record comes from a study of T cells of healthy individuals. TCRdb re-derived calls from the 5' RACE reads in MiXCR, one entry per CDR3 protein. This table has 60,000 to 80,000 distinct CDR3 sequences, 15% to 20% appearing once. This CDR3 region has 17 residues. This TCR was recovered from a human donor in good health. V and J are TRBV21-1 and TRBJ2-2; TRBD1 is the table's D call and was not checked against the DNA. TRBV21-1 corresponds to a pseudogene. The CDR3 coding sequence is TGTGCCAGCAGCCCTTTAGGTTCGACAGGAGGAACCGGGGAGCTGTTTTTT. It specifies CASSPLGSTGGTGELFF.